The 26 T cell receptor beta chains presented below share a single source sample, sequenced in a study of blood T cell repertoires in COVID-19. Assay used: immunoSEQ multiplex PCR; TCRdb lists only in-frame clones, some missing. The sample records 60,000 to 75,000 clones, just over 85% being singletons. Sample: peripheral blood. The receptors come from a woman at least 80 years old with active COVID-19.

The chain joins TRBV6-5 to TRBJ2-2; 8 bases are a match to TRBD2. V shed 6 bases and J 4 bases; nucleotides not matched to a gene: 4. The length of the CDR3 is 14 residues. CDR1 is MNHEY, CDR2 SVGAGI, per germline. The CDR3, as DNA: TGTGCCAGCAGAGGACTAGCCAGCACCGGGGAGCTGTTTTTT. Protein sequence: CASRGLASTGELFF.

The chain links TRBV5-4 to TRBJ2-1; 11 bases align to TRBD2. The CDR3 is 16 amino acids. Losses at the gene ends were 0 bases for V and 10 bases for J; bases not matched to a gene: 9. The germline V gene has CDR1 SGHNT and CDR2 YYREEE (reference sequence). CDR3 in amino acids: CASSLGSGGAGGEQFF. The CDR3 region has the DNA TGTGCCAGCAGCTTGGGTAGCGGGGGGGCAGGAGGGGAGCAGTTCTTC. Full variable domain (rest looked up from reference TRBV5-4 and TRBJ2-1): ETGVTQSPTHLIKTRGQQVTLRCSSQSGHNTVSWYQQALGQGPQFIFQYYREEENGRGNFPPRFSGLQFPNYSSELNVNALELDDSALYLCASSLGSGGAGGEQFFGPGTRLTVL.

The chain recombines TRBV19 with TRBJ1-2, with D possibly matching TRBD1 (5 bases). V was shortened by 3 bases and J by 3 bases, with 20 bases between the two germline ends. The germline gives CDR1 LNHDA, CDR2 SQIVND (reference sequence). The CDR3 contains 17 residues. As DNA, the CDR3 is TGTGCCAGTAGTATTCTTCCTGGGGCCGCAAGGGACTATGGCTACACCTTC. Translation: CASSILPGAARDYGYTF.

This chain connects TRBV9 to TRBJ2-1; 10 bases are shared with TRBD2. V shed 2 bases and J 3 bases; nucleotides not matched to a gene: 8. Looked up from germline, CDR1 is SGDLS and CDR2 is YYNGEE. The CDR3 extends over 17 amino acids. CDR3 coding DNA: TGTGCCAGCAGCGTCCTAGCGGGGGCCCCCATCTACAATGAGCAGTTCTTC. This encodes CASSVLAGAPIYNEQFF.

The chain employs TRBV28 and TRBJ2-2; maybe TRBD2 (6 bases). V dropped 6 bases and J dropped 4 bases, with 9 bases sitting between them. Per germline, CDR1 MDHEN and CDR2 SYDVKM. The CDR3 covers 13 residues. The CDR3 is CASSPGSTGELFF. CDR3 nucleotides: TGTGCCAGCAGCCCCGGGAGCACCGGGGAGCTGTTTTTT.

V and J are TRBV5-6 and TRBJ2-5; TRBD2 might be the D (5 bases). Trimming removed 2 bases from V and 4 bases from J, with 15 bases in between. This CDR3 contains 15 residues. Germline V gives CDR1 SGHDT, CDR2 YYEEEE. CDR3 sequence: CASSFGVGGLETQYF. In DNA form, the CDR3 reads TGTGCCAGCAGCTTCGGGGTTGGTGGGTTAGAGACCCAGTACTTC.

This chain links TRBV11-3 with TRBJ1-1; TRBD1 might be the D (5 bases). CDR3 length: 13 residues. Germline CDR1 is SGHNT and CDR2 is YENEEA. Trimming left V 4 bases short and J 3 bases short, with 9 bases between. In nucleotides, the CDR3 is TGTGCCAGCAGCTCCCAGGGTTACACTGAAGCTTTCTTT. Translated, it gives CASSSQGYTEAFF.

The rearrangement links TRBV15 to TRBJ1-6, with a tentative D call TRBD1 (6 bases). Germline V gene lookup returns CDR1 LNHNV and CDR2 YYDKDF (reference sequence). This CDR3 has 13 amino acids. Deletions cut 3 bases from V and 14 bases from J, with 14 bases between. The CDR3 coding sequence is TGTGCCACCAGCAGGGTTGGACAGCTCTCCCTCCACTTT. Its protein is CATSRVGQLSLHF.

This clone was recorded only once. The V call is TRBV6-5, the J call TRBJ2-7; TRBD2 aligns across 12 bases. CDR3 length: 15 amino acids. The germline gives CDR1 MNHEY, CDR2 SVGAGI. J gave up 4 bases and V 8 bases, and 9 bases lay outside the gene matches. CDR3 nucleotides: TGTGCCAGCGAGCGGGGGACTAGCGGGTGGTACGAGCAGTACTTC. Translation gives CASERGTSGWYEQYF.

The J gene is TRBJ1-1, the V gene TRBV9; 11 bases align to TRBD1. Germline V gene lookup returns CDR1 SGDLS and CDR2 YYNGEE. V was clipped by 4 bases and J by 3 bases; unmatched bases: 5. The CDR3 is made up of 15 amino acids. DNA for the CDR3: TGTGCCAGCAGCTCGGAGGGACAGGGGGACACTGAAGCTTTCTTT. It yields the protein CASSSEGQGDTEAFF.

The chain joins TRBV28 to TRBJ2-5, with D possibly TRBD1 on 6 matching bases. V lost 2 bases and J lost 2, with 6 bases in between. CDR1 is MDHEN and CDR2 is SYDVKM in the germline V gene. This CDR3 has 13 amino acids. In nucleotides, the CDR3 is TGTGCCAGCAGTTTAGGACAGCAAGAGACCCAGTACTTC. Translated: CASSLGQQETQYF.

The CDR3 region is CASSQDIGLAGGEQYF. As DNA, the CDR3 is TGTGCCAGCAGCCAAGATATCGGTCTAGCGGGGGGAGAGCAGTACTTC. The chain is built from TRBV3-1 (or the pseudogene TRBV3-2) and TRBJ2-7, with 11 positions matching TRBD2. In germline, CDR1 is LGHDT, CDR2 YNNKEL (reference sequence). CDR3 size: 16 residues. With 0 bases clipped from V and 7 bases from J, the junction kept 8 bases outside the gene matches.

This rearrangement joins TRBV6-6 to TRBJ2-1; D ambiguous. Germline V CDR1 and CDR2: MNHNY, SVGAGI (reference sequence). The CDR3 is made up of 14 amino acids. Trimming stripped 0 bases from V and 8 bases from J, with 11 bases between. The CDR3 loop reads CASSYSRLLHEQFF. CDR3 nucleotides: TGTGCCAGCAGTTACTCTCGACTTCTCCATGAGCAGTTCTTC.

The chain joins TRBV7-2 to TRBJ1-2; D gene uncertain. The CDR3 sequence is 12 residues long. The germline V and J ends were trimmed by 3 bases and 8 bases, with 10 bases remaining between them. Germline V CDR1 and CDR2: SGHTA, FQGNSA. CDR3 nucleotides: TGTGCCAGCAGCTTGGGAGGGAGGGGCTACACCTTC. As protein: CASSLGGRGYTF.

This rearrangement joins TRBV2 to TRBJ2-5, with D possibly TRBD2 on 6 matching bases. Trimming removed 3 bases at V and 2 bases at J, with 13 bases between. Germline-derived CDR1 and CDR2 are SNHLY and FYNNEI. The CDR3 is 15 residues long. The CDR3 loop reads CASSEDGGEQETQYF. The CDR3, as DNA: TGTGCCAGCAGTGAGGACGGGGGAGAGCAAGAGACCCAGTACTTC.

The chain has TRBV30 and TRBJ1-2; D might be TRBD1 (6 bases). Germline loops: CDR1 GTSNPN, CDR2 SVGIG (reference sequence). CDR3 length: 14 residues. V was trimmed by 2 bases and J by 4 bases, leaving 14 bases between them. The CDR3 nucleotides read TGTGCCTGGAGTCCGACAGGCAAAGGCTATGGCTACACCTTC. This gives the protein CAWSPTGKGYGYTF.

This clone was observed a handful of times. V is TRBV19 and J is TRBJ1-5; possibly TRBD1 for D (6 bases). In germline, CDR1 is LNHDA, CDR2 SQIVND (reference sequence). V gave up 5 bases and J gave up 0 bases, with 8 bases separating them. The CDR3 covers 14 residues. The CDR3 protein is CASSQGNSNQPQHF. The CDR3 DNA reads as TGTGCCAGTAGTCAGGGGAATAGCAATCAGCCCCAGCATTTT. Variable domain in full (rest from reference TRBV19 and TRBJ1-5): DGGITQSPKYLFRKEGQNVTLSCEQNLNHDAMYWYRQDPGQGLRLIYYSQIVNDFQKGDIAEGYSVSREKKESFPLTVTSAQKNPTAFYLCASSQGNSNQPQHFGDGTRLSIL.

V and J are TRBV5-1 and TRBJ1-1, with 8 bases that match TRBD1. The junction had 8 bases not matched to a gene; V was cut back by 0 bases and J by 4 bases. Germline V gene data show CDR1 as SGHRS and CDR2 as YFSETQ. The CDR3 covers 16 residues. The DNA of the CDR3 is TGCGCCAGCAGCTTGGATCCAGGGGGCGAGATCACTGAAGCTTTCTTT. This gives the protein CASSLDPGGEITEAFF.

The CDR3 sequence: CAISRTGGLTSNQPQHF. CDR3 bases: TGTGCCATCAGTAGGACAGGGGGCCTGACGAGCAATCAGCCCCAGCATTTT. This chain joins TRBV10-3 and TRBJ1-5, with 11 positions matching TRBD1. V lost 5 bases to trimming and J lost 1 base; unmatched junction nucleotides: 7. There are 17 residues in the CDR3. Germline CDR1 ENHRY, CDR2 SYGVKD.

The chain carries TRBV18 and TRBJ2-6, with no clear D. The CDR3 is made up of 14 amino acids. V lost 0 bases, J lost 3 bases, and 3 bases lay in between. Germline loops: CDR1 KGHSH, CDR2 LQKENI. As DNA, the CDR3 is TGTGCCAGCTCACCACCTAGTGGGGCCAACGTCCTGACTTTC. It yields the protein CASSPPSGANVLTF.

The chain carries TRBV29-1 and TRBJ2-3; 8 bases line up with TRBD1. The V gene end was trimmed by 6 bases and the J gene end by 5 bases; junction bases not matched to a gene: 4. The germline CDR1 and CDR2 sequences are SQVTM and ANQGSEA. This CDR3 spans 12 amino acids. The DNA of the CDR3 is TGCAGCGTCGGACAGGGCCGAGATACGCAGTATTTT. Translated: CSVGQGRDTQYF.

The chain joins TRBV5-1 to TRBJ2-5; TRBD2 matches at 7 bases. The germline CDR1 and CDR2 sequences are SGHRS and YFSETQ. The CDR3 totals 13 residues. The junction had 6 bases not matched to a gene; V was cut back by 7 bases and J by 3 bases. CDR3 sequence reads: CASGASGEETQYF. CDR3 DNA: TGCGCCAGCGGGGCCAGCGGGGAAGAGACCCAGTACTTC.

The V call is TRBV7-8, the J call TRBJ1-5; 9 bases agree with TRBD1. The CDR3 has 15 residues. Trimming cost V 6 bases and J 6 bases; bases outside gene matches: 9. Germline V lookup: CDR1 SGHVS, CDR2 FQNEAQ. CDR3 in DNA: TGTGCCAGCAGTCGCGGACAGGGGCGAGGTCAGCCCCAGCATTTT. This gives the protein CASSRGQGRGQPQHF.

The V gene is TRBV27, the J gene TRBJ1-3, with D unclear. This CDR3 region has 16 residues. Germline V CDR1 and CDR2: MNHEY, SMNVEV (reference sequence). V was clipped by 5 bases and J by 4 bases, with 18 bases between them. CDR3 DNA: TGTGCCAGCAGTCCCGACGCGGCGGGGTACGGAAACACCATATATTTT. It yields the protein CASSPDAAGYGNTIYF.

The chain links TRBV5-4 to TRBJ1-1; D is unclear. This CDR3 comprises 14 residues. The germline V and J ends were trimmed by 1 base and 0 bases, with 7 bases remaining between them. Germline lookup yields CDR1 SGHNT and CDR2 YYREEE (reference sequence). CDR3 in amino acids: CASSLPVMNTEAFF. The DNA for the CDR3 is TGTGCCAGCAGCTTGCCAGTCATGAACACTGAAGCTTTCTTT.

This chain's CDR3 is CASSFGQGWNTGELFF. CDR3 sequence (DNA): TGTGCCAGCAGTTTCGGGCAGGGTTGGAACACCGGGGAGCTGTTTTTT. This chain uses TRBV28 with TRBJ2-2, with a weak D call TRBD1 (5 bases). V shed 3 bases and J shed 1 base, with 12 bases lying between them. The length of the CDR3 is 16 residues. Germline V gene data show CDR1 as MDHEN and CDR2 as SYDVKM.